Detailed here is one T cell receptor (beta chain). The sample belongs to a study of cytomegalovirus exposure and HLA in healthy donors. As for the study in general: Around 86 million unique TCRs, all from HLA-typed donors, were included in an early release of the data.

There are 11 residues in the CDR3. Germline CDR1 reads LNHDA; CDR2 reads SQIVND (reference sequence). The V end lost 1 base, the J end lost 9 bases, and 4 bases lay between the germline ends. PCR involved 60 Vbeta and 13 Jbeta primers. Some clones are missing from TCRdb's copy, which holds only in-frame ones; the method was immunoSEQ multiplex PCR. In all, the sample yields tens of thousands of clones. Material for sequencing was PBMCs. The chain recombines TRBV19 with TRBJ2-1; no reliable D call. This TCR was sampled from a female donor in good health and CMV-seropositive. CDR3 DNA: TGTGCCAGTAGTATAGGCGGTGAGCAGTTCTTC. Amino acids: CASSIGGEQFF.